This TCR beta chain was obtained from a study of T cell responses to AZD1222 COVID-19 vaccine. Whole-study findings and limits: White British ancestry dominated among donors, who included more females, and clonal diversity was possibly underestimated.

Germline CDR1 reads SGHAT; CDR2 reads FQNNGV. The CDR3 covers 15 residues. The V segment lost 5 bases and the J segment 0 bases; nucleotides outside the gene matches: 1. On this clone: Its target is not known.

Method: immunoSEQ multiplex PCR; TCRdb's copy keeps in-frame clones and lacks some. The sample shows approximately 80,000 clones, around 87% of them seen only once. This TCR derives from an adult in good health. The gene calls are TRBV11-2 and TRBJ2-3; 11 bases match TRBD2. The sequencing here drew on peripheral blood, taken on day 0 of AZD1222 vaccination. The CDR3 reads CASSIAGGSTDTQYF. DNA for the CDR3: TGTGCCAGCAGCATAGCGGGAGGGAGCACAGATACGCAGTATTTT.